What follows are 32 T cell receptor beta chains derived from one specimen sequenced in a study of neoadjuvant anti-PD-1 for oral cavity cancer (dated by TCRdb to the early 2020s). Interpreted using the paper, the time point label stands for: after neoadjuvant nivolumab, at surgical resection. Receptors were amplified or captured by the immunoSEQ multiplex PCR assay. TCRdb re-hosts the immuneACCESS table, in-frame sequences only. Its copies lack some clones; in the studies checked, an unresolved V gene accounts for under half of them, and the cause for the rest is not known. The table for this sample lists about 14,000 clones; 40% of them were counted only once. The biggest ten clones account for under 45% of the sample. The sample consisted of tumor tissue, taken after nivolumab (anti-PD-1) treatment. Source of these receptors: a person between 40 and 85 years old with oral cavity squamous cell carcinoma.

This sequence joins TRBV10-1 and TRBJ2-3; D remains unclear. In germline, CDR1 is WNHNN, CDR2 SYGVQD (reference sequence). Trimming removed 6 bases at V and 6 bases at J, with 13 bases between. The CDR3 has 13 residues. This CDR3 is CASSAFPTDTQYF. The CDR3 bases are TGCGCCAGCAGCGCCTTCCCTACGGATACGCAGTATTTT.

On this clone: Other nucleotide sequences in the sample specify the same CDR3. The chain has TRBV6-6 and TRBJ2-3, with D uncertain. The CDR3 consists of 13 residues. Germline loops: CDR1 MNHNY, CDR2 SVGAGI (reference sequence). The ends were cut back, 2 bases at V and 6 bases at J, with 9 bases in the middle. For the CDR3, the DNA is TGTGCCAGCAGTTACCTGGGTGCGGATACGCAGTATTTT. It codes for CASSYLGADTQYF.

By share, this clone counts as medium-sized. V usage is TRBV7-8 and J usage is TRBJ1-6; the match to TRBD1 covers 8 bases. CDR3 length equals 16 residues. After removal of 6 bases from V and 9 bases from J, the junction contained 13 bases not matched to a gene. CDR1 is SGHVS and CDR2 is FQNEAQ in the germline V gene. The CDR3 sequence is CASSPAGTGGGSPLHF. The CDR3 coding sequence is TGTGCCAGCAGTCCAGCCGGGACAGGAGGGGGTTCACCCCTCCACTTT.

The chain couples TRBV10-2 to TRBJ2-3; weak D call: TRBD1 (6 bases). CDR1 WSHSY and CDR2 SAAADI come from the germline V gene. This CDR3 is 13 amino acids long. V lost 2 bases, J lost 5 bases, and 8 bases lay in between. The CDR3 is CASSEQGRDTQYF. CDR3 in DNA: TGCGCCAGCAGTGAGCAGGGGAGAGATACGCAGTATTTT.

The chain employs TRBV27 and TRBJ2-4; no clear D. V was clipped by 7 bases and J by 0 bases, with 19 bases between them. Germline loops: CDR1 MNHEY, CDR2 SMNVEV (reference sequence). This CDR3 spans 17 amino acids. DNA of the CDR3: TGTGCCAGCACTATCGGAACGGCGAGACCAGCCAAAAACATTCAGTACTTC. It specifies CASTIGTARPAKNIQYF.

The sample holds a few counts of this clone. The chain links TRBV25-1 to TRBJ2-3; 7 bases line up with TRBD2. The V gene's germline CDR1 is MGHDK and CDR2 SYGVNS. The trim removed 4 bases at V and 5 bases at J, leaving 3 bases unmatched. CDR3 size: 13 residues. The DNA of the CDR3 is TGTGCCAGCAGTGCGGGGGGAGGAGATACGCAGTATTTT. Protein: CASSAGGGDTQYF.

V is TRBV29-1 and J is TRBJ2-1; the D gene is possibly TRBD1 (5 bases). Trimming pared 4 bases from V and 7 bases from J, leaving 11 bases between. This CDR3 is built from 12 residues. Germline V gene data show CDR1 as SQVTM and CDR2 as ANQGSEA. In DNA, the CDR3 is TGCAGCGTTGGGGGCAGGTGGAATGAGCAGTTCTTC. Translating it yields CSVGGRWNEQFF.

This chain connects TRBV5-6 to TRBJ1-1; no clear D. V was pared by 5 bases and J by 1 base, with 12 bases between. This CDR3 is built from 14 residues. Germline CDR1 is SGHDT and CDR2 is YYEEEE. The CDR3 region is CASSRPGRNTEAFF. CDR3 nucleotide sequence: TGTGCCAGCAGTCGACCCGGTCGGAACACTGAAGCTTTCTTT.

This clone was detected once. This chain uses TRBV4-2 with TRBJ1-2, with a tentative D call TRBD1 (5 bases). CDR3 size: 16 residues. The V gene's germline CDR1 is LGHNA and CDR2 YNFKEQ. V was cut by 4 bases and J by 1 base, with 16 bases left in between. This CDR3 is CASSLDNGAVNYGYTF. The CDR3 coding sequence is TGTGCCAGCAGCCTGGATAATGGGGCCGTTAACTATGGCTACACCTTC.

This clone has only a few counts. J is TRBJ1-1 and V is TRBV19, with TRBD1 identical over 9 bases. This CDR3 contains 16 residues. Germline CDR1 reads LNHDA; CDR2 reads SQIVND (reference sequence). V shed 4 bases, J shed 0 bases, and the junction held 6 bases outside the gene matches. The CDR3 is CASSTGTGRVNTEAFF. The CDR3 DNA reads as TGTGCCAGTAGTACGGGGACAGGGCGGGTGAACACTGAAGCTTTCTTT.

This rearrangement joins TRBV4-3 to TRBJ2-1; D is unclear. Germline CDR1 LGHNA, CDR2 YSLEER. The CDR3 loop spans 17 amino acids. V lost 3 bases to trimming and J lost 0 bases, with 15 bases between them. CDR3 residues: CASSQSLLLDSYNEQFF. The CDR3 DNA follows: TGCGCCAGCAGCCAGAGCCTATTGTTGGACTCCTACAATGAGCAGTTCTTC.

This clone has more than one count but fewer than ten. The chain combines TRBV28 with TRBJ2-7; D is ambiguous. Germline-derived CDR1 and CDR2 are MDHEN and SYDVKM. The CDR3 runs to 15 residues. With 4 bases removed from V and 3 bases from J, the gap between germline ends came to 16 bases. The CDR3 loop reads CASSYLSNGYYEQYF. The CDR3 bases are TGTGCCAGCAGTTACTTGTCAAACGGGTACTACGAGCAGTACTTC.

The gene calls are TRBV7-7 and TRBJ2-7, with no clear D. CDR3 length: 14 amino acids. Trimming took off 2 bases at V and 0 bases at J, with 8 bases between the two ends. Germline lookup yields CDR1 SSHAT and CDR2 FNYEAQ (reference sequence). The CDR3 loop is CASSLSFTSYEQYF. The CDR3 nucleotides are TGTGCCAGCAGCTTATCTTTCACCTCCTACGAGCAGTACTTC.

The chain employs TRBV6-5 and TRBJ2-2, with D unresolved. There are 14 residues in the CDR3. The V end lost 5 bases, the J end lost 1 base, and 8 bases lay between the germline ends. Germline V gene lookup returns CDR1 MNHEY and CDR2 SVGAGI. The CDR3, as DNA: TGTGCCAGCAGTACGACACGGAACACCGGGGAGCTGTTTTTT. This sequence encodes CASSTTRNTGELFF.

The CDR3 loop reads CASSKTGTGTYNEQFF. The DNA for the CDR3 is TGTGCCAGCAGCAAAACCGGGACAGGGACCTACAATGAGCAGTTCTTC. The chain links TRBV5-4 to TRBJ2-1, with 9 positions matching TRBD1. The CDR3 is made up of 16 amino acids. Per the germline V gene, CDR1 is SGHNT and CDR2 is YYREEE (reference sequence). V shed 4 bases, J shed 2 bases, and the junction held 7 bases outside the gene matches.

J is TRBJ2-5 and V is TRBV5-1; the match to TRBD1 covers 7 bases. Losses at the gene ends were 4 bases for V and 5 bases for J; bases not matched to a gene: 11. There are 15 residues in the CDR3. CDR1 is SGHRS, CDR2 YFSETQ, per germline. The CDR3 bases are TGCGCCAGCAGCGTAGGACAGGCTGCAGGGGAGACCCAGTACTTC. The encoded protein is CASSVGQAAGETQYF.

This clone is a singleton in its sample. The chain uses TRBV5-4 and TRBJ1-1; 8 bases are shared with TRBD1. The CDR3 runs to 15 residues. The V segment lost 2 bases and the J segment 5 bases; nucleotides outside the gene matches: 8. CDR1 SGHNT and CDR2 YYREEE come from the germline V gene (reference sequence). This CDR3 is CASSLINRGGTEAFF. DNA for the CDR3: TGTGCCAGCAGCTTAATCAACAGGGGGGGAACTGAAGCTTTCTTT.

This clone was seen more than once but under ten times. This chain links TRBV7-2 with TRBJ2-5; the D gene is possibly TRBD2 (6 bases). The CDR3 totals 14 residues. Trimming cost V 5 bases and J 4 bases, with 14 bases left between them. CDR1 is SGHTA, CDR2 FQGNSA, per germline. The DNA of the CDR3 is TGTGCCAGCAGCATGCCGACTAGTGCAGAGACCCAGTACTTC. It specifies CASSMPTSAETQYF. Based on the CDR3 plus reference TRBV7-2 and TRBJ2-5, the full variable domain is GAGVSQSPSNKVTEKGKDVELRCDPISGHTALYWYRQSLGQGLEFLIYFQGNSAPDKSGLPSDRFSAERTGGSVSTLTIQRTQQEDSAVYLCASSMPTSAETQYFGPGTRLLVL.

The chain joins TRBV14 to TRBJ1-2; the D is unclear. The CDR3 totals 14 residues. Germline V gene data show CDR1 as SGHDN and CDR2 as FVKESK. V was cut by 0 bases and J by 8 bases, with 13 bases left in between. In DNA form, the CDR3 reads TGTGCCAGCAGCCAAGATTCACGAGGAAGCGGCTACACCTTC. This translates into CASSQDSRGSGYTF.

The V call is TRBV28, the J call TRBJ2-3; no firm D call. From germline, CDR1 is MDHEN and CDR2 SYDVKM. CDR3 length: 12 residues. V was cut by 8 bases and J by 6 bases, with 12 bases left in between. CDR3 region: CASGTSADTQYF. In DNA, the CDR3 is TGTGCCAGCGGTACGAGCGCGGATACGCAGTATTTT.

The chain employs TRBV28 and TRBJ1-1; TRBD1 might be the D (5 bases). Looked up from germline, CDR1 is MDHEN and CDR2 is SYDVKM. CDR3 length: 16 amino acids. V dropped 4 bases and J dropped 4 bases, with 19 bases sitting between them. The CDR3 loop reads CASSWIQAMVGTEAFF. CDR3 DNA: TGTGCCAGCAGTTGGATACAGGCTATGGTTGGCACTGAAGCTTTCTTT. Full variable domain (outside the CDR3, taken from reference TRBV28 and TRBJ1-1): DVKVTQSSRYLVKRTGEKVFLECVQDMDHENMFWYRQDPGLGLRLIYFSYDVKMKEKGDIPEGYSVSREKKERFSLILESASTNQTSMYLCASSWIQAMVGTEAFFGQGTRLTVV.

This clone has just a few counts. The rearrangement uses TRBV5-1 and TRBJ2-1, with 7 positions matching TRBD1. CDR1 and CDR2 (germline): SGHRS, YFSETQ. The junction had 5 bases not matched to a gene; V was cut back by 0 bases and J by 8 bases. CDR3 length: 14 residues. The CDR3 protein is CASSLGQGSHEQFF. DNA for the CDR3: TGCGCCAGCAGCTTGGGACAGGGTTCCCATGAGCAGTTCTTC.

This clone was detected a few times. V and J are TRBV18 and TRBJ1-2, with 9 bases aligning to TRBD1. CDR3 length: 15 residues. Trimming took 2 bases from V and 7 from J; bases not matched to a gene: 8. Germline V gene sequence: CDR1 KGHSH, CDR2 LQKENI. In DNA, the CDR3 is TGTGCCAGCTCACCAGAGGGACAGGGAACCGGTGGCTACACCTTC. This gives the protein CASSPEGQGTGGYTF.

The chain couples TRBV2 to TRBJ1-4, with TRBD1 as a possible D gene (5 bases). The CDR3 sequence is 15 residues long. Trimming cost V 7 bases and J 5 bases, with 17 bases left between them. Germline V gene sequence: CDR1 SNHLY, CDR2 FYNNEI. The CDR3 here is CASTLRGGPNEKLFF. The CDR3 DNA reads as TGTGCCAGCACCCTACGGGGGGGACCCAATGAAAAACTGTTTTTT.

V usage is TRBV6-5 and J usage is TRBJ1-1, with 7 nucleotides matching TRBD1. The CDR3 contains 15 residues. Germline values: CDR1 MNHEY, CDR2 SVGAGI. Germline trimming cut 7 bases from V and 11 bases from J; bases unmatched to any gene: 19. CDR3 in DNA: TGTGCCAGCATCCCTTTCGAAGGGGGCTCGGAGGTGGCTTTCTTT. It translates to CASIPFEGGSEVAFF.

The chain couples TRBV6-6 to TRBJ2-7, with D perhaps matching TRBD1 or TRBD2 (6 bases each). CDR1 is MNHNY and CDR2 is SVGAGI in the germline V gene (reference sequence). Deletions cut 6 bases from V and 7 bases from J, with 16 bases between. The CDR3 has 13 residues. CDR3 sequence (DNA): TGTGCCAGCAGCCCGCTGGGGGGCTCTGAGCAGTACTTC. This codes for CASSPLGGSEQYF.

This clone was picked up a small number of times. The rearrangement joins TRBV4-2 to TRBJ1-4; weak D call: TRBD1 (5 bases). Per germline, CDR1 LGHNA and CDR2 YNFKEQ. The germline V and J ends were trimmed by 1 base and 2 bases, with 11 bases remaining between them. The CDR3 is made up of 16 amino acids. CDR3 sequence: CASSQGEGTTNEKLFF. The CDR3 region has the DNA TGTGCCAGCAGCCAAGGCGAGGGGACGACTAATGAAAAACTGTTTTTT.

There are a few counts of this clone. CDR3 amino acids: CASSMVWDNSPLHF. CDR3 sequence (DNA): TGTGCCAGTAGTATGGTATGGGATAATTCACCCCTCCACTTT. This rearrangement joins TRBV19 to TRBJ1-6; no reliable D call. The CDR3 is made up of 14 amino acids. With 3 bases removed from V and 5 bases from J, the gap between germline ends came to 8 bases. Germline V CDR1 and CDR2: LNHDA, SQIVND (reference sequence). Full variable domain (rest looked up from reference TRBV19 and TRBJ1-6): DGGITQSPKYLFRKEGQNVTLSCEQNLNHDAMYWYRQDPGQGLRLIYYSQIVNDFQKGDIAEGYSVSREKKESFPLTVTSAQKNPTAFYLCASSMVWDNSPLHFGNGTRLTVT.

In its sample, this clone was seen a few times. The J gene is TRBJ2-3, the V gene TRBV10-3, with TRBD1 identical over 10 bases. J gave up 4 bases and V 8 bases, and 3 bases lay outside the gene matches. Germline V gives CDR1 ENHRY, CDR2 SYGVKD. CDR3 length: 13 residues. CDR3 nucleotides: TGTGCCATCCTGGGACAGGGGTCAGATACGCAGTATTTT. It specifies CAILGQGSDTQYF.

V and J are TRBV7-8 and TRBJ2-2; possibly TRBD2 for D (7 bases). The V and J ends lost 1 base and 2 bases respectively, with 14 bases between them. The CDR3 totals 17 residues. Germline CDR1 and CDR2: SGHVS and FQNEAQ. Here the CDR3 DNA reads TGTGCCAGCAGCTTAGGGGCGGGGGCGTTAAACACCGGGGAGCTGTTTTTT. It encodes CASSLGAGALNTGELFF.

The chain carries TRBV7-3 and TRBJ2-3, with D tentatively TRBD1 or TRBD2 (5 bases each). The CDR3 consists of 13 residues. Germline lookup yields CDR1 SGHTA and CDR2 FQGTGA. V was cut by 4 bases and J by 4 bases, with 9 bases left in between. CDR3 amino acids: CASSYGAADTQYF. The CDR3 region has the DNA TGTGCCAGCAGCTACGGGGCGGCAGATACGCAGTATTTT.

This clone was picked up a small number of times. DNA for the CDR3: TGTGCCAGCAGCTCCTGGCCGCAAGAGACCCAGTACTTC. As protein: CASSSWPQETQYF. The chain has TRBV5-8 and TRBJ2-5, with D unresolved. This CDR3 is built from 13 residues. V gave up 3 bases and J gave up 2 bases, with 8 bases separating them. Germline V lookup: CDR1 SGHTS, CDR2 YDEGEE.